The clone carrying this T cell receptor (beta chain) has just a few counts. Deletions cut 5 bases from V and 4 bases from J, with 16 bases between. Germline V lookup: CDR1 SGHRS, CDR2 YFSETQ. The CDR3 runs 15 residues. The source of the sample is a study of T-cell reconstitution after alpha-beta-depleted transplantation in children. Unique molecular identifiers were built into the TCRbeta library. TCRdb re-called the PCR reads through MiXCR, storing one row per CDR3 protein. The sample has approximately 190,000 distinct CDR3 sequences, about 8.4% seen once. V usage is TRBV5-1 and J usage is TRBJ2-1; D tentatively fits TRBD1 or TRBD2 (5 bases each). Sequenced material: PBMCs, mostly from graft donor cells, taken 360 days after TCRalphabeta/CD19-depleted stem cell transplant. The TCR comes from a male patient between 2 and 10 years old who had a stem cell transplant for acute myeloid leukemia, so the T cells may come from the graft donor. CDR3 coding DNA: TGCGCCAGCAGTCATCCCGGGACGGAATACAATGAGCAGTTCTTC. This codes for CASSHPGTEYNEQFF.